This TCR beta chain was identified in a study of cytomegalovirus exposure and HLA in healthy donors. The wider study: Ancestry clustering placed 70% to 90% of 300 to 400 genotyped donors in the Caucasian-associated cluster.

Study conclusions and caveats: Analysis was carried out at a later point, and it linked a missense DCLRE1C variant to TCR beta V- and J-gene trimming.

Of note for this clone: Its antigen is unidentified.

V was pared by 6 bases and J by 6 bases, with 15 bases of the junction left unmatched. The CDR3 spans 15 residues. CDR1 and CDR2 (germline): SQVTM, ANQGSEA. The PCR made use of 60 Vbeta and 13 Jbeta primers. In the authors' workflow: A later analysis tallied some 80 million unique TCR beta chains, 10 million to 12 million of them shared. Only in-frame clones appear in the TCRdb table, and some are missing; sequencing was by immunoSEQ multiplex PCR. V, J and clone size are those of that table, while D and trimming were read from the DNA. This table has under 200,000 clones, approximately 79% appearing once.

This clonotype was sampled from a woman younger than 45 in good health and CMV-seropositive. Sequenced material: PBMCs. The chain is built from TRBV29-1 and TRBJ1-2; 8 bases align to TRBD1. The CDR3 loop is CSVRGSGRGRDGYTF. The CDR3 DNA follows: TGCAGCGTGCGAGGAAGTGGCAGGGGGCGTGATGGCTACACCTTC.